Following are 29 T cell receptor beta chains from one sample sequenced in a study of T cells in Graves' hyperthyroidism and ophthalmopathy. Researchers took RNA transcripts and amplified the TCR beta CDR3 regions from them. A set of HTBI primers served as the primers for a first-round RT-PCR of the TCR CDR3. TCRdb reanalysed the multiplex PCR reads using MiXCR and keeps one entry per CDR3 protein. The data show fewer than 500,000 distinct CDR3 sequences, roughly 15% seen once. Sample: blood. These receptors came from a woman in her twenties or thirties with Graves' ophthalmopathy.

This clonotype showed up many times. The chain uses TRBV20-1 and TRBJ2-7; D not resolved. Germline V gene data show CDR1 as DFQATT and CDR2 as SNEGSKA (reference sequence). This CDR3 has 13 residues. The V gene lost 0 bases and the J gene lost 3 bases, with 9 bases spanning the gap. The CDR3 coding sequence is TGCAGTGCTAGAGATGCCTTCGGCTACGAGCAGTACTTC. Protein sequence: CSARDAFGYEQYF.

There are a few counts of this clonotype. The V and J genes are TRBV6-1 and TRBJ2-7; 7 nucleotides line up with TRBD2. Germline assignment: CDR1 MNHNS and CDR2 SASEGT. Trimming removed 5 bases from V and 2 bases from J; junction bases left unmatched: 9. This CDR3 has 15 residues. The CDR3 region is CASSREGMSTYEQYF. The CDR3 coding sequence is TGTGCCAGCAGTAGGGAGGGGATGAGTACCTACGAGCAGTACTTC.

In its sample, this clonotype was seen a few times. The chain couples TRBV25-1 to TRBJ2-7; D is unresolved. V was trimmed by 5 bases and J by 5 bases, leaving 7 bases between them. Germline lookup yields CDR1 MGHDK and CDR2 SYGVNS. The CDR3 sequence is 11 residues long. Written as DNA, the CDR3 is TGTGCCAGCAGTCGCACCCACGAGCAGTACTTC. Its protein product is CASSRTHEQYF.

The chain recombines TRBV19 with TRBJ1-3; no definite D call. The CDR3 loop spans 14 amino acids. Germline V gene data show CDR1 as LNHDA and CDR2 as SQIVND (reference sequence). Trimming took off 6 bases at V and 0 bases at J, with 9 bases between the two ends. CDR3 coding DNA: TGTGCCAGTAGCGACACCGGCTCTGGAAACACCATATATTTT. Protein product: CASSDTGSGNTIYF.

This chain joins TRBV7-9 and TRBJ1-5; 9 positions agree with TRBD1. The CDR3 spans 15 residues. Germline values: CDR1 SEHNR, CDR2 FQNEAQ (reference sequence). V shed 5 bases, J shed 3 bases, and the junction held 5 bases outside the gene matches. The CDR3 bases are TGTGCCAGCAGCCCCGGACAGGGGCTCAATCAGCCCCAGCATTTT. It specifies CASSPGQGLNQPQHF.

This clonotype showed up many times. V and J are TRBV12-3 or TRBV12-4 and TRBJ1-2; D remains unclear. Trimming shortened V by 3 bases and J by 6 bases, and 11 bases separated the two germline ends. The CDR3 is 13 amino acids. The chain's CDR3 is CASSLKGIHGYTF. The DNA for the CDR3 is TGTGCCAGCAGTTTGAAAGGGATCCATGGCTACACCTTC.

This clonotype was counted at least ten times. J is TRBJ1-5 and V is TRBV18; no clear D. V lost 1 base and J 4 bases, leaving 11 bases between the germline ends. This CDR3 is built from 15 residues. Germline CDR1 KGHSH, CDR2 LQKENI. CDR3: CASSPQKTPNQPQHF. In DNA form, the CDR3 reads TGTGCCAGCTCACCACAAAAAACACCTAATCAGCCCCAGCATTTT.

In this sample, this clonotype turned up many times. This chain joins TRBV28 and TRBJ2-1, with D possibly TRBD1 on 6 matching bases. V was trimmed by 10 bases and J by 2 bases, leaving 18 bases between them. The CDR3 has 15 amino acids. Germline V gives CDR1 MDHEN, CDR2 SYDVKM. DNA of the CDR3: TGTGCCACAAAAACAGGGAAGGTAACCTACAATGAGCAGTTCTTC. Translation: CATKTGKVTYNEQFF.

The V gene is TRBV6-5, the J gene TRBJ1-2; 7 bases map to TRBD1. J gave up 0 bases and V 5 bases, and 6 bases lay outside the gene matches. This CDR3 spans 15 amino acids. From germline, CDR1 is MNHEY and CDR2 SVGAGI. CDR3 nucleotides: TGTGCCAGCAGTATACAGGGGACCTCTAACTATGGCTACACCTTC. Translating it yields CASSIQGTSNYGYTF.

As regards this clonotype: This may come from a read error, since a much larger clone is one base off. This chain links TRBV20-1 with TRBJ2-7; tentatively, D is TRBD1 or TRBD2 (5 bases each). The CDR3 length is 15 residues. Looked up from germline, CDR1 is DFQATT and CDR2 is SNEGSKA (reference sequence). With 0 bases removed from V and 3 bases from J, the gap between germline ends came to 15 bases. CDR3 DNA: TGCAGTGCTAGAGATGGGGGACCAGCCGGCTACGAGCAGTACTTC. Its protein product is CSARDGGPAGYEQYF.

Points on this clonotype: A much larger clonotype is one base distant, so this may be a read error. In this CDR3 the conserved last residue, phenylalanine or tryptophan, is missing, so a read error is likely. V and J are TRBV20-1 and TRBJ1-1, with D maybe TRBD1 (6 bases). Germline-derived CDR1 and CDR2 are DFQATT and SNEGSKA (reference sequence). This CDR3 region has 13 residues. CDR3 in DNA: TGCACTTATAAGCGGGGGCTGAACACTGAAGCTTTCCTT. Translated: CTYKRGLNTEAFL.

At least ten counts were recorded for this clonotype. The chain has TRBV28 and TRBJ2-2, with D possibly matching TRBD1 (6 bases). CDR3 size: 15 residues. Deletions cut 0 bases from V and 1 base from J, with 6 bases between. Germline assignment: CDR1 MDHEN and CDR2 SYDVKM. This CDR3 is CASSLWGQNTGELFF. Written as DNA, the CDR3 is TGTGCCAGCAGTTTATGGGGACAGAACACCGGGGAGCTGTTTTTT.

This clonotype has ten or more counts. The genes are TRBV9 and TRBJ1-1, with D possibly matching TRBD1 (6 bases). This CDR3 has 14 amino acids. Trimming stripped 4 bases from V and 6 bases from J, with 16 bases between. CDR1 is SGDLS and CDR2 is YYNGEE in the germline V gene. DNA for the CDR3: TGTGCCAGCAGCCCCAGGGGTGGGGCCGCTGAAGCTTTCTTT. Its translation: CASSPRGGAAEAFF.

This clonotype was recorded a few times. V gene TRBV15 combines with J gene TRBJ2-6, with 11 positions matching TRBD1. V lost 4 bases, J lost 3 bases, and 11 bases stayed unmatched. Germline lookup yields CDR1 LNHNV and CDR2 YYDKDF (reference sequence). This CDR3 comprises 19 residues. The CDR3 sequence is CATSILPGTGGDGANVLTF. The CDR3 coding sequence is TGTGCCACCAGCATCCTCCCAGGGACAGGGGGTGATGGGGCCAACGTCCTGACTTTC.

This clonotype was seen ten or more times. J is TRBJ1-6 and V is TRBV12-3 or TRBV12-4, with 9 nucleotides matching TRBD1. J gave up 8 bases and V 5 bases, and 7 bases lay outside the gene matches. The CDR3 is made up of 15 amino acids. CDR3 residues: CASSAQGASYSPLHF. The CDR3 DNA reads as TGTGCCAGCAGTGCACAGGGGGCGTCATATTCACCCCTCCACTTT.

Comments on this clonotype: Just one base apart from a much larger clone, this may be a read error. V is TRBV15 and J is TRBJ2-1, with TRBD2 as a possible D gene (5 bases). The CDR3 is made up of 15 amino acids. The germline V gene has CDR1 LNHNV and CDR2 YYDKDF (reference sequence). This CDR3 is CATSPGPSSYNEQLF. DNA of the CDR3: TGTGCCACCTCCCCGGGCCCTAGCTCCTACAATGAGCAGCTCTTC.

The table lists this clonotype with many counts. V usage is TRBV12-3 or TRBV12-4 and J usage is TRBJ1-5, with a weak D call TRBD1 (6 bases). CDR3 length: 14 residues. V was shortened by 7 bases and J by 6 bases, with 16 bases between the two germline ends. CDR3 in amino acids: CASNKQGMTQPQHF. The CDR3 DNA is TGTGCCAGCAACAAACAGGGAATGACTCAGCCCCAGCATTTT.

This clonotype was seen a few times. The chain employs TRBV19 and TRBJ1-5; 7 positions match TRBD1. Germline values: CDR1 LNHDA, CDR2 SQIVND (reference sequence). Trimming at V came to 5 bases and at J to 7 bases, leaving 8 bases not matched to a gene. The CDR3 length is 14 residues. The CDR3 region has the DNA TGTGCCAGTAGTCCCGGGACAGCGGGACAGCCCCAGCATTTT. It codes for CASSPGTAGQPQHF.

The chain uses TRBV25-1 and TRBJ2-5, with TRBD2 as a possible D gene (5 bases). The CDR3 has 13 residues. V lost 6 bases to trimming and J lost 4 bases, with 12 bases between them. The germline V gene encodes CDR1 MGHDK and CDR2 SYGVNS. CDR3 nucleotide sequence: TGTGCCAGCAGGTTAGGTGGAGGAGAGACCCAGTACTTC. Protein sequence: CASRLGGGETQYF.

This clonotype was seen more than once but under ten times. One end of the junction is discordant with germline, which a read error may explain. CDR3: CASSQHYRSSGANVLAF. CDR3 sequence (DNA): TGTGCCAGCAGCCAACATTACAGGAGCTCTGGGGCCAACGTCCTGGCTTTC. The V gene is TRBV3-1, the J gene TRBJ2-6; D is perhaps TRBD1 (5 bases). CDR1 is LGHDT, CDR2 YNNKEL, per germline (reference sequence). The CDR3 runs to 17 residues.

The gene calls are TRBV20-1 and TRBJ2-3; 7 nucleotides line up with TRBD1. Trimming cost V 1 base and J 4 bases; bases outside gene matches: 2. Germline V lookup: CDR1 DFQATT, CDR2 SNEGSKA (reference sequence). This CDR3 has 13 residues. The CDR3, as DNA: TGCAGTGCTAGAGGTCAGGGGGCAGATACGCAGTATTTT. Translation gives CSARGQGADTQYF.

This rearrangement joins TRBV3-1 to TRBJ2-3; possible D gene TRBD2, 6 bases. Trimming left V 2 bases short and J 7 bases short, with 16 bases between. Per the germline V gene, CDR1 is LGHDT and CDR2 is YNNKEL (reference sequence). The CDR3 runs to 15 residues. The chain's CDR3 is CASSQPPGGLNTQYF. The CDR3 DNA follows: TGTGCCAGCAGCCAACCCCCAGGAGGGTTGAATACGCAGTATTTT.

This clonotype was recorded at least ten times. J is TRBJ2-7 and V is TRBV7-2; D gene unclear. Deletions cut 1 base from V and 0 bases from J, with 7 bases between. The CDR3 sequence is 14 residues long. Looked up from germline, CDR1 is SGHTA and CDR2 is FQGNSA. CDR3 nucleotides: TGTGCCAGCAGCTTAGTTCGAGGCTCCTACGAGCAGTACTTC. It specifies CASSLVRGSYEQYF.

A single count supports this clonotype. A junction boundary mismatches the germline segment, possibly from a read error. This rearrangement joins TRBV3-1 to TRBJ2-7, with a weak D call TRBD1 (5 bases). CDR3 length: 13 amino acids. Germline lookup yields CDR1 LGHDT and CDR2 YNNKEL (reference sequence). Here the CDR3 reads CASSLGHLLDQYF. CDR3 nucleotides: TGTGCGAGCAGCCTCGGACACCTTTTAGATCAGTACTTC.

This clonotype turned up a few times. The CDR3, as DNA: TGTGCCAGCAGCCAATCGGGGACAGACATTAGCAATCAGCCCCAGCATTTT. It is translated as CASSQSGTDISNQPQHF. The J gene is TRBJ1-5, the V gene TRBV16, with 7 bases lining up with TRBD1. This CDR3 has 17 residues. Germline CDR1 reads KGHSY; CDR2 reads FQNENV. V lost 0 bases, J lost 0 bases, and 5 bases stayed unmatched.

This clonotype was seen many times. The V and J genes are TRBV6-2 or TRBV6-3 and TRBJ2-5; weak D call: TRBD1 (6 bases). CDR3 length: 14 residues. Germline V gene sequence: CDR1 MNHEY, CDR2 SVGEGT. The germline V and J ends were trimmed by 4 bases and 5 bases, with 14 bases remaining between them. The CDR3 DNA is TGTGCCAGCAGTTCCACTGGGGGCGCGGAGACCCAGTACTTC. Translating gives CASSSTGGAETQYF.

This clonotype came up a few times. The rearrangement uses TRBV7-9 and TRBJ2-1; TRBD1 aligns across 11 bases. V was pared by 6 bases and J by 4 bases, with 5 bases of the junction left unmatched. Germline CDR1 SEHNR, CDR2 FQNEAQ (reference sequence). This CDR3 comprises 15 residues. CDR3 sequence: CASRTDRGLYNEQFF. The CDR3 DNA reads as TGTGCCAGCAGAACGGACAGGGGGCTTTACAATGAGCAGTTCTTC.

This clonotype was recorded at least ten times. The chain joins TRBV3-1 to TRBJ2-7; maybe TRBD1 (6 bases). The CDR3 contains 13 residues. Trimming pared 4 bases from V and 4 bases from J, leaving 11 bases between. Germline CDR1 LGHDT, CDR2 YNNKEL (reference sequence). CDR3 loop: CASSPNRVYEQYF. The CDR3 DNA is TGTGCCAGCAGCCCAAACAGGGTGTACGAGCAGTACTTC.

V usage is TRBV19 and J usage is TRBJ2-7; 8 bases match TRBD1. The CDR3 loop spans 18 amino acids. V shed 6 bases, J shed 1 base, and the junction held 17 bases outside the gene matches. In germline, CDR1 is LNHDA, CDR2 SQIVND (reference sequence). The CDR3: CASSKTGVMPMYSYEQYF. In DNA form, the CDR3 reads TGTGCCAGTAGCAAGACAGGGGTCATGCCGATGTATTCCTACGAGCAGTACTTC.